This TCR beta chain was recovered during a study of blood T cell repertoires in COVID-19. Overall study: Collection of acute and convalescent COVID-19 samples took place in the United States, Italy and Spain. T cells, B-cell-depleted T cells, or PBMCs supplied cDNA or gDNA.

The germline V gene has CDR1 SGHNT and CDR2 YYREEE (reference sequence). Trimming pared 1 base from V and 10 bases from J, leaving 14 bases between. The CDR3 contains 13 residues. Per the study methods: Cell counts per sample came from amplifying reference gene primers. TCRdb's table, derived via immunoSEQ multiplex PCR, lists solely in-frame clones and lacks some. V and J calls and clone size come straight from that table; D and trimming were deduced from the DNA. Here the sample spans some 200,000 clones, just under 85% being singletons. This receptor was obtained from a woman in her 50s with active or convalescent COVID-19. This chain uses TRBV5-4 with TRBJ1-2; D possibly corresponds to TRBD1 (5 bases). Material for sequencing was peripheral blood. The CDR3 here is CASSLLDKAYYTF. The CDR3 region has the DNA TGTGCCAGCAGCTTGTTGGACAAGGCCTACTACACCTTC.